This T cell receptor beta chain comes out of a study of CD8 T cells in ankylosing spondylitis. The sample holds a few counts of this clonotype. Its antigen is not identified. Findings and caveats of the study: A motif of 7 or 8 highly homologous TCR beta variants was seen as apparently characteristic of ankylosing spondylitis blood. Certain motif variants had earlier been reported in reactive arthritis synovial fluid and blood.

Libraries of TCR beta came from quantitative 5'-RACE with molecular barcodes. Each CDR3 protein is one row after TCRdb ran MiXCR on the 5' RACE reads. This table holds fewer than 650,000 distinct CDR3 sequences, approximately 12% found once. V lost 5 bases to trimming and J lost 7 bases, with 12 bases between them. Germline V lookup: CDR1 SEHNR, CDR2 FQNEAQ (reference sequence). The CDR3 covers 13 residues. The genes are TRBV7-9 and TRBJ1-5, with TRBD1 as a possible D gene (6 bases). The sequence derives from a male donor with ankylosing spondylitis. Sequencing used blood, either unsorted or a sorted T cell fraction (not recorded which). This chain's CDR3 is CASSPLGQQPQHF. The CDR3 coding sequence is TGTGCCAGCAGCCCACTCGGACAGCAGCCCCAGCATTTT.